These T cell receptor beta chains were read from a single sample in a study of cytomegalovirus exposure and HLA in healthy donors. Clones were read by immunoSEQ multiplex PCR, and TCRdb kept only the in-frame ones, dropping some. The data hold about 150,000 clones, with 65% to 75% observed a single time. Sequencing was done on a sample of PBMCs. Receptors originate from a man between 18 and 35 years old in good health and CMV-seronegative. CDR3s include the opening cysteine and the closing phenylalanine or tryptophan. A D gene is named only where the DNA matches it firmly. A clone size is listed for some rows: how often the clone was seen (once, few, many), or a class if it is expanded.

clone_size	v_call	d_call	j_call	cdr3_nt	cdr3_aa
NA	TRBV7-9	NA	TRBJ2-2	TGTGCCAGCAGCCACCCCTCGGGACTGAACACCGGGGAGCTGTTTTTT	CASSHPSGLNTGELFF
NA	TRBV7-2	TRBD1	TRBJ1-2	TGTGCCAGCAGCTTAGGGGGTGGGACAGGGAGGAACTCTCTTGGCTACACCTTC	CASSLGGGTGRNSLGYTF
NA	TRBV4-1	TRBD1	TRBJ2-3	TGCGCCAGCAGCCAAATGACAGGGGGGGTCACAGATACGCAGTATTTT	CASSQMTGGVTDTQYF
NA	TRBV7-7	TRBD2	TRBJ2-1	TGTGCTAGCAGCACGGGACTAGCGAGGTCTGTGGATGAGCAGTTCTTC	CASSTGLARSVDEQFF
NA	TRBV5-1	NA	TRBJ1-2	TGCGCCAGCAGTTCATTTAACTATGGCTACACCTTC	CASSSFNYGYTF
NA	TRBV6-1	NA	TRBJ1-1	TGTGCCAGCAGTTATAGGAACACTGAAGCTTTCTTT	CASSYRNTEAFF
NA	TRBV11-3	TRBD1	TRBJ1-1	TGTGCCAGCAGCTTAGGTGGGACAGGAGAAGCTTTCTTT	CASSLGGTGEAFF
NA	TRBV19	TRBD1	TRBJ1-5	TGTGCCAGTAGTACATCGACAGGGACGGGGCAGCCCCAGCATTTT	CASSTSTGTGQPQHF
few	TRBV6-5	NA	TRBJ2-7	TGTGCCAGCAGTTACACCGGAGGGGGCGATTACGAGCAGTACTTC	CASSYTGGGDYEQYF
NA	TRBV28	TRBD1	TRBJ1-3	TGTGCCAGCAGTTTATGGGGGACAGGCTCTGGAAACACCATATATTTT	CASSLWGTGSGNTIYF
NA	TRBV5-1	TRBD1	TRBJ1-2	TGCGCCAGCAACCGGGACAGGGACCCCTATGGCTACACCTTC	CASNRDRDPYGYTF
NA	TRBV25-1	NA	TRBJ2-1	TGTGCCAGCAGTGAATATGTCCGGGATGAGCAGTTCTTC	CASSEYVRDEQFF
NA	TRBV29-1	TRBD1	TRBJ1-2	TGCAGCGTTACAGGGGGGAATACGGTCTACACCTTC	CSVTGGNTVYTF
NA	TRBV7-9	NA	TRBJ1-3	TGTGCCAGCAGCTTAGCGCGGGGTAGAAACACCATATATTTT	CASSLARGRNTIYF
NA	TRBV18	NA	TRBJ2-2	TGTGCCAGCTCACCCCAGGGGCAGGACACCGGGGAGCTGTTTTTT	CASSPQGQDTGELFF
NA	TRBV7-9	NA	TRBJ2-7	TGTGCCAGCAGCCCAAGTTACGGACAGAGCTCCTACGAGCAGTACTTC	CASSPSYGQSSYEQYF
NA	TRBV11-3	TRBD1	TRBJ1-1	TGTGCCAGCAGCCGAGGGCACGACAGGGGGAGTCAGAACACTGAAGCTTTCTTT	CASSRGHDRGSQNTEAFF
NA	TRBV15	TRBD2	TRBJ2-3	TGTGCCACCAGCAGAGATCGTTGGGGATTGTCCAGCGGGGGGCTCACAGATACGCAGTATTTT	CATSRDRWGLSSGGLTDTQYF
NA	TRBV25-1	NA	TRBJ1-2	TGTGCCAGCAGTGGGGGAGAAAACTATGGCTACACCTTC	CASSGGENYGYTF
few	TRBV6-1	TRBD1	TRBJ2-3	TGTGCCAGCAGAGGACAGGGAAGCACAGATACGCAGTATTTT	CASRGQGSTDTQYF
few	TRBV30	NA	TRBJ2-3	TGTGCCTGGAGGGACTTTGGGTTGATGGGGACGCAGTATTTT	CAWRDFGLMGTQYF
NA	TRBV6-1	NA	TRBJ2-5	TGTGCCAGCAGTGAGTGGGCAGGGCCTCAAGAGACCCAGTACTTC	CASSEWAGPQETQYF
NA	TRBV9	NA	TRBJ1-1	TGTGCCAGCAGCTCTACAGGTCGCGACACTGAAGCTTTCTTT	CASSSTGRDTEAFF
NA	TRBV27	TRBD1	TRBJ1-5	TGTGCCACCGCGGACAGGTGGAATCAGCCCCAGCATTTT	CATADRWNQPQHF
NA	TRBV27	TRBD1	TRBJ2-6	TGTGCCAGCAGTTTATGGGCCCTGACAGGGTCTGGGGCCAACGTCCTGACTTTC	CASSLWALTGSGANVLTF
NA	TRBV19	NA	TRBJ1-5	TGTGCCAGTAGTATAGATAGGGGTGTTAGCAATCAGCCCCAGCATTTT	CASSIDRGVSNQPQHF
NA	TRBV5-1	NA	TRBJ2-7	TGCGCCAGCAGCTTGTGGCAGGGTCCTAGGCGCGAGCAGTACTTC	CASSLWQGPRREQYF
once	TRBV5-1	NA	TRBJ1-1	TGCGCCAGCAGCTCCGTTGCGCAGGGAAACACTGAAGCTTTCTTT	CASSSVAQGNTEAFF
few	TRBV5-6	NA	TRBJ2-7	TGTGCCAGCAGCCCAGGGGTGAGCTCCTACGAGCAGTACTTC	CASSPGVSSYEQYF
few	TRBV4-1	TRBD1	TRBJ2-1	TGCGCCAGCAGCCAGTCACCGACAGGGGCTCTCGGTAATGAGCAGTTCTTC	CASSQSPTGALGNEQFF
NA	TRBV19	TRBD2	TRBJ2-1	TGTGCCAGTAGTAGAGGGACTAGCGGGGGGTACCGGGAGCAGTTCTTC	CASSRGTSGGYREQFF
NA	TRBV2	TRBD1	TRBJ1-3	TGTGCCAGCAGGTTGGGACAGGGTCCTGGAAACACCATATATTTT	CASRLGQGPGNTIYF
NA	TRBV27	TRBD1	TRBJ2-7	TGTGCCAGCAGTTTACTAGGGGACAGGAGCTACGAGCAGTACTTC	CASSLLGDRSYEQYF
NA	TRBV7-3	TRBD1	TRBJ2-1	TGTGCCAGCAGACCTACAGGGGGCGCGGGCAATGAGCAGTTCTTC	CASRPTGGAGNEQFF
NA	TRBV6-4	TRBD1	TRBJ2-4	TGTGCCAGCAGTCCCCCGACAGGGAAAAACATTCAGTACTTC	CASSPPTGKNIQYF
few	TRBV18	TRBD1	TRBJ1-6	TGTGCCAGCTCACCGGGAGGACAGGGGGGAGATTCACCCCTCCACTTT	CASSPGGQGGDSPLHF
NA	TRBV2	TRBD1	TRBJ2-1	TGTGCCAGCAGGGGACAGTTTGGTAATGAGCAGTTCTTC	CASRGQFGNEQFF
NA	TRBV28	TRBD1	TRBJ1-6	TGTGCCAGCAGTTCTCGGGACAGACACTTCTTCTCCTATAATTCACCCCTCCACTTT	CASSSRDRHFFSYNSPLHF
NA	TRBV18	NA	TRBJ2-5	TGTGCCAGCTCCACAGGGAGGGAAGAGACCCAGTACTTC	CASSTGREETQYF
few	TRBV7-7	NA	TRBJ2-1	TGTGCCAGCAGCCCCGTGGCACAGGGCTACAATGAGCAGTTCTTC	CASSPVAQGYNEQFF
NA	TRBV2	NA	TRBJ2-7	TGTGCCAGCAGCAACGGGGATACGGGCTACGAGCAGTACTTC	CASSNGDTGYEQYF
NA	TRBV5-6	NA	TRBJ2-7	TGTGCCAGCAGCTTGGGGACAGTCTCCTACGAGCAGTACTTC	CASSLGTVSYEQYF
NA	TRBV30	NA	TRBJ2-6	TGTGCCTGGACCCCGGGCTCTGGGGCCAACGGCCTGACTTTC	CAWTPGSGANGLTF
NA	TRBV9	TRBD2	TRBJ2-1	TGTGCCAGCAGCGCGGGGGGAAGTGCCTACAATGAGCAGTTCTTC	CASSAGGSAYNEQFF
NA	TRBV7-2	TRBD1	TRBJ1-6	TGTGCCAGCAGCTTCTACAGGGGGCTTAATAATAATTCACCCCTCCACTTT	CASSFYRGLNNNSPLHF
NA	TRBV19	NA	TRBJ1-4	TGTGCCAGTAGTATAGACACAGCGGGTTATGAAAAACTGTTTTTT	CASSIDTAGYEKLFF
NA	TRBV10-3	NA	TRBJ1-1	TGTGCCATCAGTGAGTCCGGGAAAGGAGCTGAAGCTTTCTTT	CAISESGKGAEAFF
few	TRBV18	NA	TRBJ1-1	TGTGCCAGCTCATCCCGCCCGGGAGGGATTGTAAACACTGAAGCTTTCTTT	CASSSRPGGIVNTEAFF
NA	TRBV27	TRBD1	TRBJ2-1	TGTGCCAGCAGTCAGGACAGGGGGCTTTACAATGAGCAGTTCTTC	CASSQDRGLYNEQFF